The 18 T cell receptor beta chains listed next were all sequenced from one sample in a study of blood T cell repertoires in COVID-19. This table comes from immunoSEQ multiplex PCR, and its TCRdb copy is limited to in-frame clones, with some not included. The repertoire consists of some 400,000 clones, with over 75% occurring once and the leading ten covering 0.95% to 1.2%. What was sequenced was PBMCs or T cells enriched from blood (not recorded which). The receptor source for this set is a man aged 25 to 40 who had recovered from COVID-19.

V and J are TRBV7-9 and TRBJ2-1; 11 positions match TRBD2. The CDR3 runs 17 residues. Germline V gives CDR1 SEHNR, CDR2 FQNEAQ (reference sequence). V dropped 5 bases and J dropped 1; count of bases not matched to a gene: 7. The CDR3 DNA is TGTGCCAGCAGCCGTCCACGGACTAGCGGGTCCTACAATGAGCAGTTCTTC. This sequence encodes CASSRPRTSGSYNEQFF. Full variable domain (rest looked up from reference TRBV7-9 and TRBJ2-1): DTGVSQNPRHKITKRGQNVTFRCDPISEHNRLYWYRQTLGQGPEFLTYFQNEAQLEKSRLLSDRFSAERPKGSFSTLEIQRTEQGDSAMYLCASSRPRTSGSYNEQFFGPGTRLTVL.

This clone was recorded once. The CDR3 protein is CASSGALRSDTQYF. CDR3 DNA: TGTGCCAGCAGCGGGGCACTGCGAAGCGATACGCAGTATTTT. The chain combines TRBV11-3 with TRBJ2-3; tentatively, D is TRBD1 (5 bases). Looked up from germline, CDR1 is SGHNT and CDR2 is YENEEA. Trimming left V 5 bases short and J 6 bases short, with 15 bases between. The CDR3 is made up of 14 amino acids.

The chain uses TRBV5-1 and TRBJ2-7; 7 bases map to TRBD1. CDR3 length: 14 residues. Germline assignment: CDR1 SGHRS and CDR2 YFSETQ. Trimming took 7 bases from V and 2 from J; bases not matched to a gene: 9. CDR3 coding DNA: TGCGCCAGCTCAGCCGGGACAGCAGCCTACGAGCAGTACTTC. Translation gives CASSAGTAAYEQYF. The whole variable domain, remainder taken from reference TRBV5-1 and TRBJ2-7, is KAGVTQTPRYLIKTRGQQVTLSCSPISGHRSVSWYQQTPGQGLQFLFEYFSETQRNKGNFPGRFSGRQFSNSRSEMNVSTLELGDSALYLCASSAGTAAYEQYFGPGTRLTVT.

The rearrangement joins TRBV24-1 to TRBJ1-5, with TRBD1 as a possible D gene (6 bases). CDR1 is KGHDR, CDR2 SFDVKD, per germline. V gave up 4 bases and J gave up 11 bases, with 20 bases separating them. This CDR3 spans 15 amino acids. Here the CDR3 reads CATSEGREGGGSQHF. The DNA of the CDR3 is TGTGCCACCAGTGAGGGCCGCGAGGGGGGAGGGTCCCAGCATTTT.

This rearrangement joins TRBV6-4 to TRBJ2-2; a weak D match, TRBD2 (6 bases). The CDR3 has 13 residues. Germline V gives CDR1 MRHNA, CDR2 SNTAGT. Trimming left V 5 bases short and J 6 bases short, with 10 bases between. The CDR3 nucleotides read TGTGCCAGCAGTTTGGACTATTCCGGGGAGCTGTTTTTT. Translating gives CASSLDYSGELFF.

J is TRBJ2-2 and V is TRBV29-1; 10 nucleotides align to TRBD1. V was clipped by 4 bases and J by 6 bases; unmatched bases: 8. Germline V CDR1 and CDR2: SQVTM, ANQGSEA. CDR3 size: 15 residues. CDR3 sequence (DNA): TGCAGCGTTGTATGGACAGGGGGGACGGCCGGGGAGCTGTTTTTT. It is translated as CSVVWTGGTAGELFF.

This chain links TRBV7-9 with TRBJ2-7; the D is unclear. CDR3 length: 12 amino acids. The germline gives CDR1 SEHNR, CDR2 FQNEAQ (reference sequence). V gave up 8 bases and J gave up 5 bases, with 13 bases separating them. The CDR3 sequence is CASGVVSDEQYF. The CDR3 bases are TGTGCCAGCGGTGTAGTATCCGACGAGCAGTACTTC. Full variable domain (outside the CDR3, taken from reference TRBV7-9 and TRBJ2-7): DTGVSQNPRHKITKRGQNVTFRCDPISEHNRLYWYRQTLGQGPEFLTYFQNEAQLEKSRLLSDRFSAERPKGSFSTLEIQRTEQGDSAMYLCASGVVSDEQYFGPGTRLTVT.

J is TRBJ1-4 and V is TRBV7-9, with D hard to call. V was trimmed by 5 bases and J by 5 bases, leaving 9 bases between them. Germline CDR1 and CDR2: SEHNR and FQNEAQ (reference sequence). This CDR3 region has 13 residues. CDR3 coding DNA: TGTGCCAGCAGCGCCGGGATGAATGAAAAACTGTTTTTT. Translating gives CASSAGMNEKLFF.

The chain has TRBV28 and TRBJ2-1, with 9 bases lining up with TRBD2. Germline CDR1 is MDHEN and CDR2 is SYDVKM. J was trimmed by 0 bases and V by 2 bases; bases with no gene match: 2. The CDR3 has 16 amino acids. The DNA of the CDR3 is TGTGCCAGCAGTTTAGTTAGCGGGAGCTCCTACAATGAGCAGTTCTTC. Encoded protein: CASSLVSGSSYNEQFF.

The chain employs TRBV4-2 and TRBJ1-3; 8 bases line up with TRBD1. The V gene's germline CDR1 is LGHNA and CDR2 YNFKEQ. CDR3 size: 16 residues. V was clipped by 2 bases and J by 0 bases; unmatched bases: 3. The CDR3: CASSQRQGSSGNTIYF. The CDR3 coding sequence is TGTGCCAGCAGCCAACGACAGGGGAGCTCTGGAAACACCATATATTTT.

The chain is built from TRBV9 and TRBJ2-1, with 10 nucleotides matching TRBD2. This CDR3 has 17 amino acids. Per germline, CDR1 SGDLS and CDR2 YYNGEE. J was trimmed by 1 base and V by 4 bases; bases with no gene match: 8. The CDR3: CASSPRGLATSYNEQFF. The CDR3 region has the DNA TGTGCCAGCAGCCCCCGGGGACTAGCGACATCCTACAATGAGCAGTTCTTC.

The chain couples TRBV27 to TRBJ2-5; 8 bases fit TRBD2. V lost 3 bases to trimming and J lost 4 bases; unmatched junction nucleotides: 4. The CDR3 length is 14 residues. CDR1 is MNHEY and CDR2 is SMNVEV in the germline V gene (reference sequence). The CDR3 DNA reads as TGTGCCAGCAGTTTGGGCGGGAGGACAGAGACCCAGTACTTC. Translation: CASSLGGRTETQYF.

The CDR3 coding sequence is TGTGCCAGCAGGCGCCCTAATCCGAACACTGAAGCTTTCTTT. Protein: CASRRPNPNTEAFF. This chain uses TRBV28 with TRBJ1-1; D gene unclear. V gave up 6 bases and J gave up 1 base, with 12 bases separating them. CDR1 is MDHEN, CDR2 SYDVKM, per germline. The CDR3 is made up of 14 amino acids.

This clone was seen more than once but under ten times. The chain joins TRBV15 to TRBJ2-1; D not certain. Trimming cost V 1 base and J 6 bases, with 7 bases left between them. Germline V CDR1 and CDR2: LNHNV, YYDKDF (reference sequence). The CDR3 covers 13 residues. The CDR3 DNA reads TGTGCCACCAGCAGAGTAGAATTCAATGAGCAGTTCTTC. Its protein product is CATSRVEFNEQFF.

The chain couples TRBV6-1 to TRBJ2-7; 10 positions agree with TRBD2. After removal of 0 bases from V and 6 bases from J, the junction contained 8 bases not matched to a gene. The CDR3 loop spans 16 amino acids. Looked up from germline, CDR1 is MNHNS and CDR2 is SASEGT. The CDR3 sequence: CASSEALLAGLTEQYF. The CDR3 region has the DNA TGTGCCAGCAGTGAAGCGCTACTAGCGGGATTGACCGAGCAGTACTTC.

With respect to this clone: This CDR3 is also generated by other DNA sequences in the sample. This chain joins TRBV5-1 and TRBJ1-1; D gene unclear. CDR1 is SGHRS and CDR2 is YFSETQ in the germline V gene. The CDR3 is made up of 14 amino acids. Trimming left V 4 bases short and J 1 base short, with 11 bases between. CDR3 nucleotide sequence: TGCGCCAGCAGCCTCCAGGCATCGAACACTGAAGCTTTCTTT. It codes for CASSLQASNTEAFF.

The J gene is TRBJ2-5, the V gene TRBV6-5; possibly TRBD1 for D (5 bases). Trimming removed 4 bases at V and 7 bases at J, with 13 bases between. The germline gives CDR1 MNHEY, CDR2 SVGAGI. The CDR3 covers 13 residues. The DNA for the CDR3 is TGTGCCAGCAGTTCCAGGGTGGATGGGACCCAGTACTTC. Translating it yields CASSSRVDGTQYF.

The chain employs TRBV4-1 and TRBJ2-1; D might be TRBD1 (5 bases). Germline assignment: CDR1 MGHRA and CDR2 YSYEKL. The CDR3 loop spans 14 amino acids. V was shortened by 0 bases and J by 12 bases, with 15 bases between the two germline ends. The CDR3, as DNA: TGCGCCAGCAGCCAAGATTACCGCCTTAGGGGGCAGTTCTTC. Translating gives CASSQDYRLRGQFF.